Listed below are T cell receptor beta chains from one sample, sequenced in a study of response to subunit inactivated influenza vaccine. One entry per CDR3 protein, called by TCRdb with MiXCR from the RT-PCR reads. The sample holds 800,000 or so distinct CDR3 sequences; 21% are singletons and the top ten take around 9.6%. The specimen was PBMCs from blood, collected 5 days after vaccination. These receptors all come from a man aged 50-59 years who received an inactivated influenza vaccine. The CDR3 runs from the conserved cysteine through the conserved F or W. D genes are given only for firm matches. Part of the rows lack a size; the others show once, few, many or a class for expanded clones.

TRBD1 16 TRBJ1-5 TRBV5-1 NA CASRAGTGAGNQPQHF TGCGCCAGCAGGGCCGGGACAGGGGCGGGCAATCAGCCCCAGCATTTT
TRBD2 16 TRBJ2-1 TRBV28 few CASSLTSGGSYNEQFF TGTGCCAGCAGTTTAACTAGCGGGGGCTCCTACAATGAGCAGTTCTTC
NA 14 TRBJ2-7 TRBV15 NA CATSTRTASYEQYF TGTGCCACCAGCACCCGGACAGCGAGCTACGAGCAGTACTTC
NA 16 TRBJ1-3 TRBV12-3/TRBV12-4 NA CASSLARRDSGNTIYF TGTGCCAGCAGTTTAGCAAGGAGGGACTCTGGAAACACCATATATTTT
TRBD1 13 TRBJ1-5 TRBV20-1 few CSGGQGANQPQHF TGCAGTGGCGGACAGGGGGCCAATCAGCCCCAGCATTTT
TRBD1 15 TRBJ1-1 TRBV4-3 NA CASSLNRGGFSEAFF TGCGCCAGCAGCCTCAACAGGGGAGGTTTCTCTGAAGCTTTCTTT
NA 14 TRBJ1-1 TRBV2 few CASSGEGRGTEAFF TGTGCCAGCAGTGGGGAAGGTCGAGGTACTGAAGCTTTCTTT
TRBD1 17 TRBJ2-2 TRBV4-3 few CASSPGTGYANTGELFF TGCGCCAGCAGCCCCGGGACAGGGTATGCGAACACCGGGGAGCTGTTTTTT
TRBD1 13 TRBJ1-5 TRBV6-6 few CASSFSGGQPQHF TGTGCCAGCAGTTTCTCAGGGGGCCAGCCCCAGCATTTT
TRBD1 14 TRBJ1-1 TRBV5-1 NA CASSLLGTGTEAFF TGCGCCAGCAGCCTCTTAGGGACAGGCACTGAAGCTTTCTTT
NA 16 TRBJ2-5 TRBV27 NA CASSPSSGPLQETQYF TGTGCCAGCAGTCCCTCGAGTGGGCCGTTGCAAGAGACCCAGTACTTC
NA 13 TRBJ1-2 TRBV12-3/TRBV12-4 NA CASSFPASYGYTF TGTGCCAGCAGTTTCCCCGCCTCCTATGGCTACACCTTC
TRBD2 16 TRBJ2-2 TRBV5-1 NA CASSLSSGGPTGELFF TGCGCCAGCAGCTTGTCTAGCGGGGGACCCACCGGGGAGCTGTTTTTT
NA 16 TRBJ2-3 TRBV20-1 few CSARPPFQRSTDTQYF TGCAGTGCTAGACCTCCGTTTCAGCGGAGCACAGATACGCAGTATTTT
TRBD2 16 TRBJ2-2 TRBV5-1 NA CASSLTGLADTGELFF TGCGCCAGCAGCTTAACGGGACTAGCTGACACCGGGGAGCTGTTTTTT
TRBD2 15 TRBJ2-3 TRBV20-1 few CSARGREADTDTQYF TGCAGTGCTAGGGGGCGGGAGGCCGACACAGATACGCAGTATTTT
NA 15 TRBJ2-7 TRBV12-3/TRBV12-4 NA CASSRDGASSYEQYF TGTGCCAGCAGCCGGGACGGTGCCAGCTCCTACGAGCAGTACTTC
NA 13 TRBJ2-5 TRBV6-2/TRBV6-3 NA CASRAQTRETQYF TGTGCCAGCAGAGCCCAGACTCGAGAGACCCAGTACTTC
NA 16 TRBJ2-2 TRBV15 few CATSKDSAVVTGELFF TGTGCCACCAGCAAAGACAGCGCGGTAGTAACCGGGGAGCTGTTTTTT
NA 12 TRBJ1-2 TRBV10-3 NA CAISETGYGYTF TGTGCCATCAGTGAGACGGGCTATGGCTACACCTTC
NA 14 TRBJ2-2 TRBV15 NA CATSSSLLTGELFF TGTGCCACCAGCAGCTCACTCCTCACCGGGGAGCTGTTTTTT
NA 11 TRBJ2-7 TRBV15 few CATGKQLEQYF TGTGCCACCGGTAAACAACTCGAGCAGTACTTC